The present TCR beta chain was sequenced within a study of T-cell reconstitution after alpha-beta-depleted transplantation in children listed by TCRdb under 2016. About the full investigation: Using TCR repertoire profiling, the study followed T-cell immune reconstitution in a quantitative way in children after TCRalphabeta/CD19-depleted allogeneic hematopoietic cell transplantation.

From its cysteine to its phenylalanine, the CDR3 spans 15 amino acids. Only the CDR3 region is kept as DNA, spanning 45 bases read in frame from base 1. CDR1 is given as SGHNT and CDR2 as YENEEA, both from the germline V gene. Germline trimming amounts to 5 bases on V and 0 bases on J, with 2 as the count of junction bases outside the gene matches. Library method: PCR. Sequencing was carried out with an Illumina HiSeq 2500. TCR library preparation used molecular barcoding, with unique molecular identifiers applied to normalize quantification of the TCRbeta repertoire. The public sequencing data were trimmed at Q25 with fastp and processed into clonotypes with MiXCR by TCRdb, which kept only in-frame beta chains. For every CDR3 protein sequence, its rows merge into one entry that carries the most common genes and DNA. This sample lists almost 400,000 distinct CDR3 sequences; roughly 20% were detected once. The leading ten clones occupy 3.8% of the sample.

About this clonotype: Its antigen is currently not known. One base away there is no much larger clone; base qualities are not given.

The chain links TRBV11-3 with TRBJ2-1; TRBD2 agrees with 9 junctional bases. The sequence was collected from a human donor who donated a stem cell graft to a child with acute myeloid leukemia. The sample in question was PBMCs from the stem cell graft donor, obtained from the stem cell graft. The CDR3 has the sequence CASSAGGDSYNEQFF. The nucleotide sequence reads as follows: TGTGCCAGCAGCGCGGGGGGGGACTCCTACAATGAGCAGTTCTTC.